Below, 4 T cell receptor beta chains from the same sample are listed, as sequenced in a study of identifying expanded T cells in peripheral blood. Only in-frame clones appear in the TCRdb table, and some are missing; sequencing was by immunoSEQ multiplex PCR. The table lists about 80,000 clones, 70% to 90% of them singletons, with 7.3% in the top ten. Sequences were obtained from blood. The receptors here all came from a person between 18 and 75 years old in good health.

The chain combines TRBV29-1 with TRBJ1-2, with 7 bases lining up with TRBD1. CDR3 size: 13 residues. Germline loops: CDR1 SQVTM, CDR2 ANQGSEA. J lost 8 bases, V lost 7 bases, and 13 bases had no gene match. CDR3: CSALRQGTGGYTF. DNA for the CDR3: TGCAGCGCCCTTCGACAGGGAACTGGAGGCTACACCTTC.

This chain joins TRBV7-9 and TRBJ2-3, with 7 nucleotides matching TRBD1. J gave up 3 bases and V 8 bases, and 11 bases lay outside the gene matches. The CDR3 runs 15 residues. Germline CDR1 and CDR2: SEHNR and FQNEAQ (reference sequence). CDR3 coding DNA: TGTGCCAGCCTGGATACAGGGGCGACAACAGATACGCAGTATTTT. It yields the protein CASLDTGATTDTQYF.

The CDR3 DNA sequence: TGTGCCACCAACCTGGTCGGGAGCGCAGATACGCAGTATTTT. Amino acids: CATNLVGSADTQYF. The rearrangement uses TRBV28 and TRBJ2-3; possibly TRBD2 for D (6 bases). The CDR3 length is 14 residues. Per germline, CDR1 MDHEN and CDR2 SYDVKM. V was pared by 10 bases and J by 4 bases, with 18 bases between. The variable domain in full, completed from reference TRBV28 and TRBJ2-3, reads DVKVTQSSRYLVKRTGEKVFLECVQDMDHENMFWYRQDPGLGLRLIYFSYDVKMKEKGDIPEGYSVSREKKERFSLILESASTNQTSMYLCATNLVGSADTQYFGPGTRLTVL.

CDR3 in amino acids: CATSSRNEQFF. In DNA form, the CDR3 reads TGTGCCACCAGCAGCAGAAATGAGCAGTTCTTC. The chain couples TRBV15 to TRBJ2-1; D unresolved. CDR3 size: 11 residues. The ends were cut back, 3 bases at V and 7 bases at J, with 4 bases in the middle. Looked up from germline, CDR1 is LNHNV and CDR2 is YYDKDF (reference sequence).